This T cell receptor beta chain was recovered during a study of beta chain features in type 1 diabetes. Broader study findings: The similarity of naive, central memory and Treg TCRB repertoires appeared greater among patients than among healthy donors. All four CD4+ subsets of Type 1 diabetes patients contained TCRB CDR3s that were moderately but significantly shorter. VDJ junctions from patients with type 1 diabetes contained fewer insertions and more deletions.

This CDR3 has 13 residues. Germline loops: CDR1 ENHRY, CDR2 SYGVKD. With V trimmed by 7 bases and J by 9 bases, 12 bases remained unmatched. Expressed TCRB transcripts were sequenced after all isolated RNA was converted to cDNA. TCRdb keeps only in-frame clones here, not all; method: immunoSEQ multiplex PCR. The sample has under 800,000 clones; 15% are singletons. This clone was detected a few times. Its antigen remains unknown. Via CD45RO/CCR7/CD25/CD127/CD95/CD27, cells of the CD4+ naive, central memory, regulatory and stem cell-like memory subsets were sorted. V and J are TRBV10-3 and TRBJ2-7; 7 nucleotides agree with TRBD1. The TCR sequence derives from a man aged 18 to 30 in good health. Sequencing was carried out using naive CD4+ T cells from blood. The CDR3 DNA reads TGTGCCATCACTGCCGATGGGACAGTTTGGCAGTACTTC. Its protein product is CAITADGTVWQYF.